Following are 20 T cell receptor beta chains from one sample sequenced in a study of blood T cell repertoires in COVID-19. Some clones are missing from TCRdb's copy, which holds only in-frame ones; the method was immunoSEQ multiplex PCR. The sample carries 95,000 to 150,000 clones, 84% recorded once. Sequenced: PBMCs or T cells enriched from blood (not recorded which). These receptors were obtained from a woman aged 30 to 39 who had recovered from COVID-19.

V is TRBV5-1 and J is TRBJ1-1; 7 bases match TRBD1. Germline trimming cut 2 bases from V and 0 bases from J; bases unmatched to any gene: 4. The V gene's germline CDR1 is SGHRS and CDR2 YFSETQ. The CDR3 has 15 amino acids. This chain's CDR3 is CASSLTGEMNTEAFF. CDR3 DNA sequence: TGCGCCAGCAGCTTAACAGGGGAAATGAACACTGAAGCTTTCTTT.

The rearrangement links TRBV4-1 to TRBJ2-7, with TRBD1 matching over 7 bases. Germline V gives CDR1 MGHRA, CDR2 YSYEKL. The CDR3 length is 13 residues. V dropped 4 bases and J dropped 2; count of bases not matched to a gene: 2. CDR3 coding DNA: TGCGCCAGCAGCCGAGGACAGGCCTACGAGCAGTACTTC. Translated, it gives CASSRGQAYEQYF.

The chain employs TRBV9 and TRBJ1-4; D possibly corresponds to TRBD1 (5 bases). The length of the CDR3 is 12 residues. V lost 7 bases and J lost 10, with 14 bases in between. Germline-derived CDR1 and CDR2 are SGDLS and YYNGEE. CDR3 sequence: CASGDGGGKLFF. CDR3 nucleotide sequence: TGTGCCAGCGGAGACGGGGGAGGAAAACTGTTTTTT.

The CDR3 is CAIRRTDEPNTQYF. Written as DNA, the CDR3 is TGTGCCATCAGGCGGACAGATGAACCCAATACGCAGTATTTT. This chain uses TRBV10-3 with TRBJ2-3; D might be TRBD1 (6 bases). Germline CDR1 is ENHRY and CDR2 is SYGVKD. The CDR3 runs to 14 residues. V dropped 6 bases and J dropped 7 bases, with 17 bases sitting between them.

In its sample, this clone was seen once. Other DNA sequences of this sample code for an identical CDR3. This chain joins TRBV5-1 and TRBJ1-3, with D maybe TRBD1 (6 bases). V lost 0 bases and J 0 bases, leaving 10 bases between the germline ends. CDR3 length: 16 residues. Germline V CDR1 and CDR2: SGHRS, YFSETQ. The CDR3 region is CASSLATGSSGNTIYF. The CDR3 coding sequence is TGCGCCAGCAGCTTGGCCACAGGGAGCTCTGGAAACACCATATATTTT.

The chain is built from TRBV9 and TRBJ2-1; 8 bases line up with TRBD1. The CDR3 has 16 residues. Germline V gene sequence: CDR1 SGDLS, CDR2 YYNGEE. V shed 3 bases, J shed 9 bases, and the junction held 14 bases outside the gene matches. The CDR3 sequence is CASSGYRGSTSIEQFF. The CDR3 bases are TGTGCCAGCAGCGGATACAGGGGGAGCACCTCGATTGAGCAGTTCTTC.

The rearrangement uses TRBV4-1 and TRBJ2-5; TRBD1 matches 12 bases. The J segment lost 5 bases and the V segment lost 3 bases, leaving 4 bases of the junction unmatched. This CDR3 region has 15 residues. Germline values: CDR1 MGHRA, CDR2 YSYEKL. CDR3 bases: TGCGCCAGCAGCCAGGGGACAGGGGGCTTTGAGACCCAGTACTTC. It codes for CASSQGTGGFETQYF.

J is TRBJ1-2 and V is TRBV28; D not certain. Germline CDR1 and CDR2: MDHEN and SYDVKM. The CDR3 is made up of 15 amino acids. The V end lost 5 bases, the J end lost 5 bases, and 18 bases lay between the germline ends. CDR3 coding DNA: TGTGCCAGCAGTCCGGTGAGGCAAGGATCATATGGCTACACCTTC. It encodes CASSPVRQGSYGYTF.

About this clone: Its ends do not fully match the called genes, so a read error is possible. In DNA, the CDR3 is TGTGCTAGTGGCCTTGCCCGAGCCTTAAAGGGGAGGAAGATCTTT. The encoded protein is CASGLARALKGRKIF. V gene TRBV12-5 combines with J gene TRBJ1-1, with D perhaps matching TRBD1 (5 bases). The CDR3 sequence is 15 residues long. Germline CDR1 is LGHNT and CDR2 is FRNRAP.

This clone was detected once. The chain couples TRBV29-1 to TRBJ2-7; a weak D match, TRBD2 (5 bases). This CDR3 contains 12 residues. The germline V gene encodes CDR1 SQVTM and CDR2 ANQGSEA. Trimming shortened V by 6 bases and J by 6 bases, and 15 bases separated the two germline ends. The CDR3 sequence: CSVRMGAPEQYF. The CDR3 nucleotides read TGCAGCGTCCGAATGGGAGCGCCCGAGCAGTACTTC.

The chain employs TRBV19 and TRBJ2-2; D possibly corresponds to TRBD2 (6 bases). The ends were cut back, 5 bases at V and 6 bases at J, with 19 bases in the middle. The CDR3 runs to 16 residues. Germline values: CDR1 LNHDA, CDR2 SQIVND (reference sequence). The CDR3 DNA follows: TGTGCCAGTAGTTTTCAGTCTAGCGCATATCCCGGGGAGCTGTTTTTT. This encodes CASSFQSSAYPGELFF.

The chain uses TRBV7-2 and TRBJ1-1; tentatively, D is TRBD1 (5 bases). The germline V gene has CDR1 SGHTA and CDR2 FQGNSA. Trimming stripped 2 bases from V and 0 bases from J, with 10 bases between. The CDR3 totals 15 residues. The CDR3 spells CASSLSGRVNTEAFF. DNA for the CDR3: TGTGCCAGCAGCTTAAGTGGCAGGGTGAACACTGAAGCTTTCTTT. Supplemented by reference TRBV7-2 and TRBJ1-1, the full variable domain reads GAGVSQSPSNKVTEKGKDVELRCDPISGHTALYWYRQSLGQGLEFLIYFQGNSAPDKSGLPSDRFSAERTGGSVSTLTIQRTQQEDSAVYLCASSLSGRVNTEAFFGQGTRLTVV.

The J gene is TRBJ1-4, the V gene TRBV7-2; 8 positions agree with TRBD1. The CDR3 runs to 16 residues. Germline CDR1 SGHTA, CDR2 FQGNSA. The V gene end was trimmed by 4 bases and the J gene end by 10 bases; junction bases not matched to a gene: 14. The CDR3, as DNA: TGTGCCAGCAGCTCCCCTGGGACAGGCCATAGGGGAAAACTGTTTTTT. Translating it yields CASSSPGTGHRGKLFF. The full variable domain, in which reference TRBV7-2 and TRBJ1-4 provide the parts outside the CDR3, is GAGVSQSPSNKVTEKGKDVELRCDPISGHTALYWYRQSLGQGLEFLIYFQGNSAPDKSGLPSDRFSAERTGGSVSTLTIQRTQQEDSAVYLCASSSPGTGHRGKLFFGSGTQLSVL.

The chain couples TRBV7-9 to TRBJ1-1, with D maybe TRBD1 (5 bases). Trimming shortened V by 2 bases and J by 6 bases, and 13 bases separated the two germline ends. The CDR3 sequence is 14 residues long. Germline CDR1 reads SEHNR; CDR2 reads FQNEAQ (reference sequence). The CDR3 bases are TGTGCCAGCAGCTTAAATTACTGGGGGGCTGAAGCTTTCTTT. It specifies CASSLNYWGAEAFF.

The V call is TRBV7-2, the J call TRBJ2-2; 7 positions match TRBD2. The V gene's germline CDR1 is SGHTA and CDR2 FQGNSA. After removal of 6 bases from V and 3 bases from J, the junction contained 10 bases not matched to a gene. The CDR3 spans 16 residues. CDR3 region: CASSLAGGIDTGELFF. The CDR3 DNA follows: TGTGCCAGCAGTCTTGCCGGGGGGATAGACACCGGGGAGCTGTTTTTT.

The chain joins TRBV28 to TRBJ1-2, with a weak D call TRBD1 (6 bases). Per germline, CDR1 MDHEN and CDR2 SYDVKM. CDR3 length: 14 amino acids. V was pared by 3 bases and J by 3 bases, with 11 bases between. CDR3 protein: CASSFGQSYYGYTF. CDR3 bases: TGTGCCAGCAGTTTTGGACAGTCATACTATGGCTACACCTTC.

The chain combines TRBV28 with TRBJ2-4; TRBD2 matches 7 bases. V shed 3 bases, J shed 5 bases, and the junction held 10 bases outside the gene matches. The germline V gene has CDR1 MDHEN and CDR2 SYDVKM. CDR3 length: 16 residues. CDR3 residues: CASSFIWRESQNIQYF. CDR3 bases: TGTGCCAGCAGTTTTATATGGCGGGAGTCCCAAAACATTCAGTACTTC.

The rearrangement joins TRBV5-4 to TRBJ2-4; 9 bases agree with TRBD2. Germline trimming cut 5 bases from V and 7 bases from J; bases unmatched to any gene: 19. CDR3 size: 18 residues. From germline, CDR1 is SGHNT and CDR2 YYREEE (reference sequence). The CDR3 region has the DNA TGTGCCAGCAGTCTGCCGGGGGCTAGCGGGATCGTTGCTAACATTCAGTACTTC. Translation: CASSLPGASGIVANIQYF.

The chain joins TRBV14 to TRBJ2-1; TRBD1 is a possible D gene (6 bases). The V end lost 0 bases, the J end lost 0 bases, and 15 bases lay between the germline ends. Germline CDR1 is SGHDN and CDR2 is FVKESK. The CDR3 is 18 residues long. The CDR3 DNA sequence: TGTGCCAGCAGCCAAGACACGCCGGGACACCGCTCCTACAATGAGCAGTTCTTC. Residues: CASSQDTPGHRSYNEQFF.

The chain links TRBV4-1 to TRBJ1-2, with 9 positions matching TRBD1. Germline V gives CDR1 MGHRA, CDR2 YSYEKL. V lost 5 bases to trimming and J lost 2 bases; unmatched junction nucleotides: 9. The CDR3 sequence is 16 residues long. The CDR3 DNA sequence: TGCGCCAGCAGCTATCCCGGGACAGGGACCAACTATGGCTACACCTTC. Translated, it gives CASSYPGTGTNYGYTF.